These 10 T cell receptor beta chains were sequenced from one sample in a study of cytomegalovirus exposure and HLA in healthy donors. TCRdb's copy holds only in-frame clones and misses some; the assay was immunoSEQ multiplex PCR. The table shows around 49,000 clones, with around 94% occurring only once. The sequenced material came from PBMCs. These receptors came from a woman under 30 in good health and CMV-seropositive.

This clone was seen just once. The chain couples TRBV15 to TRBJ2-7; 8 bases line up with TRBD2. Unmatched junction bases numbered 10, after V lost 6 bases and J lost 6 bases. Germline lookup yields CDR1 LNHNV and CDR2 YYDKDF (reference sequence). This CDR3 is 14 amino acids long. The chain's CDR3 is CATSFGLGGGEQYF. The CDR3 DNA reads TGTGCCACCAGTTTTGGTCTCGGGGGGGGCGAGCAGTACTTC.

A single count supports this clone. J is TRBJ2-5 and V is TRBV5-1; 7 nucleotides line up with TRBD2. CDR3 length: 15 amino acids. V gave up 4 bases and J gave up 1 base; unmatched junction bases: 7. Per germline, CDR1 SGHRS and CDR2 YFSETQ. Written as DNA, the CDR3 is TGCGCCAGCAGCCCTAACCTAGCGGCCCAAGAGACCCAGTACTTC. Protein: CASSPNLAAQETQYF. Together with reference TRBV5-1 and TRBJ2-5, the CDR3 gives the full variable domain: KAGVTQTPRYLIKTRGQQVTLSCSPISGHRSVSWYQQTPGQGLQFLFEYFSETQRNKGNFPGRFSGRQFSNSRSEMNVSTLELGDSALYLCASSPNLAAQETQYFGPGTRLLVL.

There are many counts of this clone. The chain carries TRBV25-1 and TRBJ2-2; 7 bases match TRBD1. The V and J ends lost 1 base and 2 bases, in that order; junction bases with no gene match: 7. The germline gives CDR1 MGHDK, CDR2 SYGVNS. This CDR3 comprises 17 residues. The CDR3 region has the DNA TGTGCCAGCAGTGAATCTGAGGGGACAGCAAACACCGGGGAGCTGTTTTTT. It specifies CASSESEGTANTGELFF.

The chain uses TRBV7-2 and TRBJ1-2; 7 bases line up with TRBD1. CDR1 is SGHTA, CDR2 FQGNSA, per germline. The CDR3 has 17 residues. Germline trimming cut 1 base from V and 1 base from J; bases unmatched to any gene: 9. In DNA, the CDR3 is TGTGCCAGCAGCTTAGGGGCAGGGGGTATACTTAACTATGGCTACACCTTC. Translating it yields CASSLGAGGILNYGYTF. Full variable domain (rest looked up from reference TRBV7-2 and TRBJ1-2): GAGVSQSPSNKVTEKGKDVELRCDPISGHTALYWYRQSLGQGLEFLIYFQGNSAPDKSGLPSDRFSAERTGGSVSTLTIQRTQQEDSAVYLCASSLGAGGILNYGYTFGSGTRLTVV.

This sequence joins TRBV5-1 and TRBJ2-7, with 13 bases lining up with TRBD2. V trimming: 0 bases; J trimming: 0 bases; junction bases outside the gene matches: 3. CDR1 SGHRS and CDR2 YFSETQ come from the germline V gene. The CDR3 is 17 amino acids. The CDR3 is CASSLDRLAGGSYEQYF. The DNA for the CDR3 is TGCGCCAGCAGCTTGGACCGACTAGCGGGAGGCTCCTACGAGCAGTACTTC.

The rearrangement joins TRBV6-4 to TRBJ2-2; D is ambiguous. Looked up from germline, CDR1 is MRHNA and CDR2 is SNTAGT. V was shortened by 7 bases and J by 5 bases, with 8 bases between the two germline ends. This CDR3 has 12 residues. Here the CDR3 DNA reads TGTGCCAGCAACAACGGGACCGGGGAGCTGTTTTTT. It yields the protein CASNNGTGELFF.

This chain uses TRBV6-1 with TRBJ2-7, with 8 bases aligning to TRBD2. The germline gives CDR1 MNHNS, CDR2 SASEGT. This CDR3 is 14 amino acids long. V was clipped by 7 bases and J by 0 bases; unmatched bases: 5. The CDR3 spells CASTRGTSSYEQYF. The CDR3 nucleotides are TGTGCCAGCACCAGAGGGACTAGCTCCTACGAGCAGTACTTC.

The V call is TRBV5-4, the J call TRBJ2-7; D perhaps matches TRBD1 (6 bases). The V gene lost 0 bases and the J gene lost 2 bases, with 9 bases spanning the gap. CDR1 and CDR2 from the germline V gene are SGHNT and YYREEE (reference sequence). This CDR3 contains 14 residues. The CDR3 nucleotides are TGTGCCAGCAGCTTGGATGCAGGGGCCTACGAGCAGTACTTC. Translating gives CASSLDAGAYEQYF. The full variable domain, completed using reference TRBV5-4 and TRBJ2-7, is ETGVTQSPTHLIKTRGQQVTLRCSSQSGHNTVSWYQQALGQGPQFIFQYYREEENGRGNFPPRFSGLQFPNYSSELNVNALELDDSALYLCASSLDAGAYEQYFGPGTRLTVT.

The gene calls are TRBV7-6 and TRBJ2-3; TRBD2 aligns across 7 bases. J lost 5 bases, V lost 0 bases, and 2 bases had no gene match. This CDR3 is built from 14 residues. Germline loops: CDR1 SGHVS, CDR2 FNYEAQ. CDR3 sequence (DNA): TGTGCCAGCAGCTTAGCGGGAGGGATAGATACGCAGTATTTT. Translating it yields CASSLAGGIDTQYF.

The gene calls are TRBV7-9 and TRBJ2-1; 9 bases match TRBD2. The V gene's germline CDR1 is SEHNR and CDR2 FQNEAQ (reference sequence). CDR3 length: 15 amino acids. J lost 9 bases, V lost 2 bases, and 8 bases had no gene match. The CDR3 DNA follows: TGTGCCAGCAGCTTACTGCTAGCGGGAAGTTTTGAGCAGTTCTTC. The encoded protein is CASSLLLAGSFEQFF.